A single sample is the source of the 20 T cell receptor beta chains below, sequenced in a study of CD8 T cells in ankylosing spondylitis. General observations from the study: Typical of ankylosing spondylitis blood, it appeared, was a TCR beta motif of roughly eight highly homologous variants.

The antigens of these receptors remain unknown. One entry per CDR3 protein results from TCRdb running MiXCR on the 5' RACE reads. Found here are more than 650,000 distinct CDR3 sequences, roughly 12% of them singletons; the top ten hold 0.51%. What was sequenced was blood, either unsorted or a sorted T cell fraction (not recorded which). These receptors all stem from a male donor with ankylosing spondylitis.

This clonotype occurred many times. This chain uses TRBV21-1 with TRBJ2-1; no DNA check was done on the table's D call, TRBD1. TRBV21-1 is marked as a pseudogene. The CDR3 contains 18 residues. As DNA, the CDR3 is TGTGCCAGCAGCAAATTGATTTTCCCGGCCCGCAAGTACAATGAGCAGTTCTTC. Translation gives CASSKLIFPARKYNEQFF.

This clonotype was counted between two and nine times. CDR3 in amino acids: CASSFRGNQETQYF. In nucleotides, the CDR3 is TGTGCCAGCAGTTTTCGGGGTAACCAAGAGACCCAGTACTTC. This chain joins TRBV27 and TRBJ2-5, with a tentative D call TRBD2 (5 bases). Trimming left V 3 bases short and J 0 bases short, with 8 bases between. CDR1 and CDR2 from the germline V gene are MNHEY and SMNVEV (reference sequence). CDR3 size: 14 residues.

This clonotype turned up a few times. The chain links TRBV9 to TRBJ1-1; a weak D match, TRBD1 (5 bases). Trimming cost V 0 bases and J 0 bases, with 12 bases left between them. Germline V gives CDR1 SGDLS, CDR2 YYNGEE. The CDR3 is 16 residues long. The CDR3 DNA is TGTGCCAGCAGCGTAGTGGTTGGGGGAATGAACACTGAAGCTTTCTTT. It yields the protein CASSVVVGGMNTEAFF.

The sample holds many counts of this clonotype. The J gene is TRBJ1-1, the V gene TRBV29-1; TRBD1 agrees at 9 bases. The CDR3 has 14 residues. In germline, CDR1 is SQVTM, CDR2 ANQGSEA. J gave up 2 bases and V 4 bases, and 5 bases lay outside the gene matches. The CDR3 reads CSVGDRGGNTEAFF. For the CDR3, the DNA is TGCAGCGTTGGCGACAGGGGGGGAAACACTGAAGCTTTCTTT.

This clonotype was detected many times. The gene calls are TRBV29-1 and TRBJ2-4; D is possibly TRBD1 or TRBD2 (5 bases each). The CDR3 loop spans 12 amino acids. Germline CDR1 SQVTM, CDR2 ANQGSEA. V was shortened by 7 bases and J by 5 bases, with 12 bases between the two germline ends. This chain's CDR3 is CSATPGQNIQYF. In DNA form, the CDR3 reads TGCAGCGCTACTCCGGGACAAAACATTCAGTACTTC.

The chain combines TRBV5-1 with TRBJ2-1; TRBD2 is a possible D gene (6 bases). Germline CDR1 and CDR2: SGHRS and YFSETQ. V lost 5 bases and J 6 bases, leaving 12 bases between the germline ends. The CDR3 sequence is 13 residues long. The CDR3 protein is CASRKAGPNEQFF. Written as DNA, the CDR3 is TGCGCCAGCAGAAAGGCGGGGCCCAATGAGCAGTTCTTC. Based on the CDR3 plus reference TRBV5-1 and TRBJ2-1, the full variable domain is KAGVTQTPRYLIKTRGQQVTLSCSPISGHRSVSWYQQTPGQGLQFLFEYFSETQRNKGNFPGRFSGRQFSNSRSEMNVSTLELGDSALYLCASRKAGPNEQFFGPGTRLTVL.

The V and J genes are TRBV4-3 and TRBJ2-1; D not resolved. This CDR3 contains 16 residues. Between the trimmed V and J ends, which lost 3 bases and 8 bases, there was a span of 20 bases. CDR1 and CDR2 from the germline V gene are LGHNA and YSLEER. Written as DNA, the CDR3 is TGCGCCAGCAGCCACCTCGCCACAACGGGTCGGGATGAGCAGTTCTTC. Protein sequence: CASSHLATTGRDEQFF.

J is TRBJ1-2 and V is TRBV7-2; TRBD1 matches 10 bases. There are 14 residues in the CDR3. The germline V gene encodes CDR1 SGHTA and CDR2 FQGNSA. V lost 7 bases and J lost 8; bases outside the gene matches: 10. In nucleotides, the CDR3 is TGTGCCAGCAACGCCGGGACAGGGGTGTACGGCTACACCTTC. Translated: CASNAGTGVYGYTF.

The chain uses TRBV29-1 and TRBJ2-7; 15 bases agree with TRBD2. In germline, CDR1 is SQVTM, CDR2 ANQGSEA. The CDR3 contains 14 residues. The trim removed 6 bases at V and 5 bases at J, leaving 5 bases unmatched. As DNA, the CDR3 is TGCAGCGTCCTGGGACTAGCGGGAGGACACGAGCAGTACTTC. Protein sequence: CSVLGLAGGHEQYF.

CDR3 nucleotide sequence: TGTGCCAGCAGGAACTGGGCAGTGAACACTGAAGCTTTCTTT. Amino acid sequence: CASRNWAVNTEAFF. The gene calls are TRBV28 and TRBJ1-1; D remains unclear. This CDR3 comprises 14 residues. Trimming shortened V by 6 bases and J by 0 bases, and 11 bases separated the two germline ends. Germline CDR1 reads MDHEN; CDR2 reads SYDVKM. Complete variable domain (other parts from reference TRBV28 and TRBJ1-1): DVKVTQSSRYLVKRTGEKVFLECVQDMDHENMFWYRQDPGLGLRLIYFSYDVKMKEKGDIPEGYSVSREKKERFSLILESASTNQTSMYLCASRNWAVNTEAFFGQGTRLTVV.

In this sample, this clonotype turned up a few times. The chain recombines TRBV7-9 with TRBJ1-1; a weak D match, TRBD1 (5 bases). Trimming took off 2 bases at V and 3 bases at J, with 19 bases between the two ends. Germline V gene lookup returns CDR1 SEHNR and CDR2 FQNEAQ (reference sequence). The CDR3 spans 17 residues. The CDR3 protein is CASSLSRRGRGDTEAFF. The DNA of the CDR3 is TGTGCCAGCAGCTTATCGAGAAGAGGGCGAGGGGACACTGAAGCTTTCTTT.

This clonotype turned up a few times. This chain connects TRBV5-1 to TRBJ1-3; tentative D call: TRBD1 (6 bases). The V end lost 1 base, the J end lost 2 bases, and 10 bases lay between the germline ends. The CDR3 contains 15 residues. The germline V gene encodes CDR1 SGHRS and CDR2 YFSETQ. The CDR3 reads CASSLYPGAGNTIYF. DNA of the CDR3: TGCGCCAGCAGCTTGTATCCAGGGGCTGGAAACACCATATATTTT.

This clonotype was detected only a few times. The gene calls are TRBV20-1 and TRBJ2-3, with TRBD1 as a possible D gene (6 bases). V was pared by 1 base and J by 2 bases, with 19 bases between. The germline CDR1 and CDR2 sequences are DFQATT and SNEGSKA (reference sequence). The CDR3 is 17 residues long. CDR3 coding DNA: TGCAGTGCTAGAGGGACACCGGGACAACGACACACAGATACGCAGTATTTT. Its protein product is CSARGTPGQRHTDTQYF.

This clonotype was observed at least ten times. The rearrangement joins TRBV6-6 to TRBJ2-7; D unclear. Germline CDR1 and CDR2: MNHNY and SVGAGI (reference sequence). V gave up 5 bases and J gave up 4 bases, with 9 bases separating them. The CDR3 contains 12 residues. CDR3 protein: CASSRTAYEQYF. CDR3 coding DNA: TGTGCCAGCAGTCGGACGGCTTACGAGCAGTACTTC.

Ten or more counts support this clonotype. The genes are TRBV7-9 and TRBJ2-2, with D possibly being TRBD2 (5 bases). Germline assignment: CDR1 SEHNR and CDR2 FQNEAQ (reference sequence). The CDR3 totals 12 residues. Trimming took 3 bases from V and 6 from J, leaving 5 bases between them. The CDR3 DNA is TGTGCCAGCAGCTTCGGGGCCGGGGAGCTGTTTTTT. This translates into CASSFGAGELFF.

V is TRBV7-2 and J is TRBJ2-2; D is perhaps TRBD1 or TRBD2 (6 bases each). V lost 2 bases and J 2 bases, leaving 12 bases between the germline ends. Germline CDR1 reads SGHTA; CDR2 reads FQGNSA. The CDR3 is 16 amino acids. The CDR3 protein is CASSLRGRGNTGELFF. The CDR3 DNA sequence: TGTGCCAGCAGCTTACGGGGGCGGGGTAACACCGGGGAGCTGTTTTTT.

This clonotype was recorded a few times. The rearrangement uses TRBV4-2 and TRBJ1-6, with D hard to call. V lost 0 bases to trimming and J lost 7 bases, with 10 bases between them. Germline V lookup: CDR1 LGHNA, CDR2 YNFKEQ. The CDR3 contains 15 residues. CDR3 region: CASSQEGSRNSPLHF. CDR3 DNA sequence: TGTGCCAGCAGCCAAGAAGGGTCGCGGAATTCACCCCTCCACTTT.

This clonotype was counted at least ten times. The chain links TRBV6-5 to TRBJ1-5; D possibly corresponds to TRBD1 (5 bases). This CDR3 spans 15 amino acids. The V gene lost 4 bases and the J gene lost 3 bases, with 13 bases spanning the gap. The germline CDR1 and CDR2 sequences are MNHEY and SVGAGI. CDR3 nucleotide sequence: TGTGCCAGCAGTTCACTGGGACGGGACAATCAGCCCCAGCATTTT. Translation gives CASSSLGRDNQPQHF.

This clonotype was recorded many times. The CDR3 nucleotides are TGTGCCAGCAGTTTCACCTCTGGAAACACCATATATTTT. Protein: CASSFTSGNTIYF. This chain uses TRBV27 with TRBJ1-3; D is ambiguous. The germline V gene encodes CDR1 MNHEY and CDR2 SMNVEV (reference sequence). Trimming took 3 bases from V and 0 from J, leaving 3 bases between them. This CDR3 contains 13 residues.

This CDR3 reads CSVALNGETQYF. The CDR3 DNA sequence: TGCAGCGTTGCCCTAAACGGAGAGACCCAGTACTTC. The rearrangement links TRBV29-1 to TRBJ2-5; D remains unclear. This CDR3 comprises 12 residues. Trimming removed 4 bases at V and 4 bases at J, with 10 bases between. Germline V gives CDR1 SQVTM, CDR2 ANQGSEA.